A selection of T cell receptor beta chains follows, all from one sample in a study of spatial heterogeneity in lung cancer. Each CDR3 protein is one row after TCRdb ran MiXCR on the 5' RACE reads. The sample has some 54,000 distinct CDR3 sequences, 7.4% seen once. The material sequenced was PBMCs, taken at follow-up. The receptors come from a female donor with early-stage non-small cell lung cancer. Each CDR3 is given with its conserved first and last residue. A D gene is named only where the DNA matches it firmly. Rows may omit the clone size; those that give it use once, few, many or a size class.

clone size: many; J gene: TRBJ2-7; D gene: .; V gene: TRBV29-1; CDR3 protein: CSVDRDYEQYF; CDR3 DNA: TGCAGCGTTGACAGGGACTACGAGCAGTACTTC
clone size: many; J gene: TRBJ1-4; D gene: TRBD1; V gene: TRBV12-3/TRBV12-4; CDR3 protein: CASRGTGGANEKLFF; CDR3 DNA: TGTGCCAGCAGGGGGACAGGGGGAGCTAATGAAAAACTGTTTTTT
clone size: .; J gene: TRBJ1-1; D gene: .; V gene: TRBV5-1; CDR3 protein: CASSFSGQPNPEAFF; CDR3 DNA: TGCGCCAGCAGCTTTTCTGGACAGCCAAACCCTGAAGCTTTCTTT
clone size: few; J gene: TRBJ1-6; D gene: TRBD1; V gene: TRBV27; CDR3 protein: CASSLEGAGSPLHF; CDR3 DNA: TGTGCCAGCAGTTTGGAGGGGGCTGGATCACCCCTCCACTTT
clone size: .; J gene: TRBJ2-5; D gene: .; V gene: TRBV7-9; CDR3 protein: CASSLGPQTQYF; CDR3 DNA: TGTGCCAGCAGCCTGGGCCCCCAGACCCAGTACTTC
clone size: few; J gene: TRBJ1-6; D gene: TRBD1; V gene: TRBV10-2; CDR3 protein: CASSTGGNSPLHF; CDR3 DNA: TGCGCCAGCAGCACAGGGGGGAATTCACCCCTCCACTTT
clone size: few; J gene: TRBJ1-2; D gene: .; V gene: TRBV20-1; CDR3 protein: CSLRYNYGYTF; CDR3 DNA: TGCAGCTTAAGGTATAACTATGGCTACACCTTC
clone size: .; J gene: TRBJ2-1; D gene: TRBD2; V gene: TRBV7-2; CDR3 protein: CASSGRLAGGGEQFF; CDR3 DNA: TGTGCCAGCAGCGGACGACTAGCGGGGGGCGGGGAGCAGTTCTTC
clone size: few; J gene: TRBJ1-6; D gene: .; V gene: TRBV6-5; CDR3 protein: CASSYHNSPLHF; CDR3 DNA: TGTGCCAGCAGTTACCACAATTCACCCCTCCACTTT
clone size: .; J gene: TRBJ1-2; D gene: .; V gene: TRBV15; CDR3 protein: CATSRDGSYGYTF; CDR3 DNA: TGTGCCACCAGCAGAGACGGCTCCTATGGCTACACCTTC
clone size: .; J gene: TRBJ1-4; D gene: TRBD1; V gene: TRBV5-1; CDR3 protein: CASTLGGGEKLFF; CDR3 DNA: TGCGCCAGCACCTTAGGGGGCGGTGAAAAACTGTTTTTT
clone size: many; J gene: TRBJ2-6; D gene: TRBD1; V gene: TRBV12-3/TRBV12-4; CDR3 protein: CASSLSPRTGKASGANVLTF; CDR3 DNA: TGTGCCAGCAGTTTAAGCCCCCGGACAGGGAAGGCCTCTGGGGCCAACGTCCTGACTTTC
clone size: .; J gene: TRBJ2-7; D gene: .; V gene: TRBV5-8; CDR3 protein: CASSPDGLSYEQYF; CDR3 DNA: TGTGCCAGCAGCCCGGACGGACTCTCCTACGAGCAGTACTTC
clone size: .; J gene: TRBJ2-3; D gene: TRBD2; V gene: TRBV6-2/TRBV6-3; CDR3 protein: CASSLKGLAGPWTDTQYF; CDR3 DNA: TGTGCCAGCAGCCTTAAGGGACTAGCGGGGCCGTGGACAGATACGCAGTATTTT
clone size: .; J gene: TRBJ1-1; D gene: .; V gene: TRBV28; CDR3 protein: CASSLIGRQGTEAFF; CDR3 DNA: TGTGCCAGCAGTTTAATCGGAAGGCAGGGGACTGAAGCTTTCTTT
clone size: few; J gene: TRBJ2-7; D gene: TRBD1; V gene: TRBV30; CDR3 protein: CAWRTWTGGYEQYF; CDR3 DNA: TGTGCCTGGAGGACCTGGACAGGGGGGTACGAGCAGTACTTC
clone size: few; J gene: TRBJ1-6; D gene: .; V gene: TRBV20-1; CDR3 protein: CSARYWDNNSPLHF; CDR3 DNA: TGCAGTGCTAGATACTGGGACAATAATTCACCCCTCCACTTT
clone size: many; J gene: TRBJ2-2; D gene: .; V gene: TRBV7-2; CDR3 protein: CASSLVGPPTGELFF; CDR3 DNA: TGTGCCAGCAGCTTAGTCGGACCTCCCACCGGGGAGCTGTTTTTT
clone size: .; J gene: TRBJ1-4; D gene: .; V gene: TRBV19; CDR3 protein: CASRIQPRRNEKLFF; CDR3 DNA: TGTGCCAGTAGGATACAACCGAGGAGGAATGAAAAACTGTTTTTT
clone size: many; J gene: TRBJ2-7; D gene: .; V gene: TRBV4-1; CDR3 protein: CASSQGGVYEQYF; CDR3 DNA: TGCGCCAGCAGCCAGGGCGGGGTCTACGAGCAGTACTTC
clone size: .; J gene: TRBJ1-1; D gene: TRBD1; V gene: TRBV5-4; CDR3 protein: CVSSLASGQGLNTEAFF; CDR3 DNA: TGTGTCAGCAGCTTGGCCTCCGGACAGGGCTTGAACACTGAAGCTTTCTTT
clone size: .; J gene: TRBJ1-2; D gene: .; V gene: TRBV27; CDR3 protein: CASSPPRTSALYGYTF; CDR3 DNA: TGTGCCAGCAGTCCCCCCCGGACATCGGCGCTCTATGGCTACACCTTC
clone size: many; J gene: TRBJ2-1; D gene: TRBD2; V gene: TRBV7-9; CDR3 protein: CASSLGGGGGAINEQFF; CDR3 DNA: TGTGCCAGCAGCTTAGGAGGCGGCGGGGGGGCAATCAATGAGCAGTTCTTC
clone size: many; J gene: TRBJ2-1; D gene: .; V gene: TRBV2; CDR3 protein: CASKGSGFYSYNEQFF; CDR3 DNA: TGTGCCAGCAAAGGGAGCGGCTTCTACTCCTACAATGAGCAGTTCTTC
clone size: many; J gene: TRBJ2-4; D gene: .; V gene: TRBV7-9; CDR3 protein: CASSLAGGSALRNIQYF; CDR3 DNA: TGTGCCAGCAGCTTAGCCGGTGGTTCTGCCCTCAGGAACATTCAGTACTTC
clone size: .; J gene: TRBJ2-5; D gene: TRBD2; V gene: TRBV27; CDR3 protein: CASSSGLAGTETQYF; CDR3 DNA: TGTGCCAGCAGTTCGGGACTAGCGGGGACAGAGACCCAGTACTTC
clone size: few; J gene: TRBJ2-7; D gene: TRBD2; V gene: TRBV12-3/TRBV12-4; CDR3 protein: CASRSGGSSYEQYF; CDR3 DNA: TGTGCCAGCAGAAGCGGGGGGTCCTCCTACGAGCAGTACTTC
clone size: many; J gene: TRBJ2-1; D gene: TRBD1; V gene: TRBV15; CDR3 protein: CATSIGQGSDEQFF; CDR3 DNA: TGTGCCACCAGCATTGGACAGGGTAGCGATGAGCAGTTCTTC
clone size: .; J gene: TRBJ1-1; D gene: .; V gene: TRBV7-2; CDR3 protein: CASSLDRMNTEAFF; CDR3 DNA: TGTGCCAGCAGCTTAGACAGGATGAACACTGAAGCTTTCTTT
clone size: many; J gene: TRBJ2-7; D gene: TRBD1; V gene: TRBV29-1; CDR3 protein: CSVDPGQGFYEQYF; CDR3 DNA: TGCAGCGTTGATCCAGGACAGGGTTTCTACGAGCAGTACTTC
clone size: many; J gene: TRBJ2-7; D gene: .; V gene: TRBV6-1; CDR3 protein: CASSGQGSFVLAYEQYF; CDR3 DNA: TGTGCCAGCAGTGGGCAGGGGTCTTTCGTCCTTGCCTACGAGCAGTACTTC
clone size: .; J gene: TRBJ2-5; D gene: TRBD2; V gene: TRBV5-4; CDR3 protein: CASSFALAGPWETQYF; CDR3 DNA: TGTGCCAGCAGCTTTGCACTAGCGGGGCCCTGGGAGACCCAGTACTTC
clone size: .; J gene: TRBJ2-2; D gene: .; V gene: TRBV11-2; CDR3 protein: CASSPGQYTGELFF; CDR3 DNA: TGTGCCAGCAGCCCCGGACAGTACACCGGGGAGCTGTTTTTT
clone size: .; J gene: TRBJ2-5; D gene: TRBD2; V gene: TRBV7-2; CDR3 protein: CASSLAGTSRARVQETQYF; CDR3 DNA: TGTGCCAGCAGCTTAGCCGGGACTAGCAGGGCCCGAGTTCAAGAGACCCAGTACTTC
clone size: .; J gene: TRBJ2-3; D gene: TRBD2; V gene: TRBV5-5; CDR3 protein: CASSDASGPDTQYF; CDR3 DNA: TGTGCCAGCAGCGATGCTAGCGGGCCAGATACGCAGTATTTT
clone size: .; J gene: TRBJ2-7; D gene: .; V gene: TRBV14; CDR3 protein: CASSRAWEQYF; CDR3 DNA: TGTGCCAGCAGCCGGGCTTGGGAGCAGTACTTC
clone size: many; J gene: TRBJ1-1; D gene: .; V gene: TRBV5-1; CDR3 protein: CASSLNPGSVNTEAFF; CDR3 DNA: TGCGCCAGCAGCTTGAACCCAGGGAGCGTGAACACTGAAGCTTTCTTT
clone size: few; J gene: TRBJ2-7; D gene: .; V gene: TRBV30; CDR3 protein: CAWSVQGNEQYF; CDR3 DNA: TGTGCCTGGAGTGTACAAGGGAACGAGCAGTACTTC
clone size: few; J gene: TRBJ2-4; D gene: .; V gene: TRBV15; CDR3 protein: CATSRDYGATKNIQYF; CDR3 DNA: TGTGCCACCAGCAGAGATTACGGGGCGACCAAAAACATTCAGTACTTC
clone size: few; J gene: TRBJ2-7; D gene: TRBD1; V gene: TRBV7-2; CDR3 protein: CASSVGTGRSYEQYF; CDR3 DNA: TGTGCCAGCAGCGTCGGGACAGGGAGATCCTACGAGCAGTACTTC
clone size: .; J gene: TRBJ2-1; D gene: TRBD1; V gene: TRBV7-2; CDR3 protein: CASSPWDRHSSYNEQFF; CDR3 DNA: TGTGCCAGCAGCCCATGGGACAGACACAGCTCCTACAATGAGCAGTTCTTC
clone size: many; J gene: TRBJ1-2; D gene: .; V gene: TRBV27; CDR3 protein: CASSLGVDYGYTF; CDR3 DNA: TGTGCCAGCAGTTTAGGGGTAGACTATGGCTACACCTTC
clone size: many; J gene: TRBJ2-3; D gene: TRBD1; V gene: TRBV5-5; CDR3 protein: CASSSEDRGVADTQYF; CDR3 DNA: TGTGCCAGCAGCTCGGAAGACAGGGGCGTGGCAGATACGCAGTATTTT
clone size: many; J gene: TRBJ2-5; D gene: TRBD2; V gene: TRBV28; CDR3 protein: CASSLTSGGKTQYF; CDR3 DNA: TGTGCCAGCAGTTTAACTAGCGGGGGAAAGACCCAGTACTTC